This TCR beta chain was found in a study of T cell changes during pregnancy in multiple sclerosis. From germline, CDR1 is LNHNV and CDR2 YYDKDF (reference sequence). The CDR3 totals 12 residues. Trimming left V 3 bases short and J 9 bases short, with 9 bases between. TCRdb's table, derived via immunoSEQ multiplex PCR, lists solely in-frame clones and lacks some. The data contain 100,000 or so clones, over 80% of them seen just once; the ten biggest clones take up about 1.8%. This TCR derives from a female donor with multiple sclerosis, enrolled in a pregnancy study. The source material was peripheral blood, sampled after pregnancy. The V gene is TRBV15, the J gene TRBJ2-4, with D perhaps TRBD2 (5 bases). The CDR3 region is CATSRGVGIQYF. As DNA, the CDR3 is TGTGCCACCAGCAGGGGAGTCGGCATTCAGTACTTC. The entire variable domain, with the rest obtained from reference TRBV15 and TRBJ2-4, is as follows: DAMVIQNPRYQVTQFGKPVTLSCSQTLNHNVMYWYQQKSSQAPKLLFHYYDKDFNNEADTPDNFQSRRPNTSFCFLDIRSPGLGDTAMYLCATSRGVGIQYFGAGTRLSVL.